The 14 T cell receptor beta chains listed next were all sequenced from one sample in a study of a mutant IDH1 vaccine in newly diagnosed glioma. Sequencing used immunoSEQ multiplex PCR; TCRdb keeps in-frame clones, though not all of them. Among roughly 32,000 clones listed, more than 70% were seen once. Sample time point: baseline, week 1 (first vaccination visit). Treatment of the sample: pre-vaccination baseline after standard-of-care therapy. The material was peripheral blood mononuclear cells (PBMCs), obtained from a glioma patient treated with radiotherapy, temozolomide or both. The receptors shown here come from a man aged 45-60 years with glioma. Some clones in this sample may be carry-over from other donors' samples.

The chain uses TRBV4-3 and TRBJ1-2; possibly TRBD1 for D (6 bases). The germline V gene encodes CDR1 LGHNA and CDR2 YSLEER. Trimming left V 0 bases short and J 0 bases short, with 11 bases between. This CDR3 region has 16 residues. The CDR3 DNA follows: TGCGCCAGCAGCCAAGATCTCACAGGGTCTAACTATGGCTACACCTTC. As protein: CASSQDLTGSNYGYTF.

The chain couples TRBV6-6 to TRBJ1-4; D gene ambiguous. The CDR3 runs 15 residues. The V and J ends lost 4 bases and 3 bases respectively, with 12 bases between them. Germline loops: CDR1 MNHNY, CDR2 SVGAGI (reference sequence). Written as DNA, the CDR3 is TGTGCCAGCAGTTCTGGGCCTCAGGCTAATGAAAAACTGTTTTTT. This gives the protein CASSSGPQANEKLFF.

The chain has TRBV5-1 and TRBJ2-3; the D gene is possibly TRBD2 (5 bases). Germline CDR1 and CDR2: SGHRS and YFSETQ. Trimming shortened V by 1 base and J by 6 bases, and 9 bases separated the two germline ends. The CDR3 sequence is 13 residues long. In DNA form, the CDR3 reads TGCGCCAGCAGCTTGAGCGGTTTGGATACGCAGTATTTT. It specifies CASSLSGLDTQYF.

V usage is TRBV9 and J usage is TRBJ1-4, with 9 bases fitting TRBD1. V was pared by 3 bases and J by 8 bases, with 2 bases of the junction left unmatched. The CDR3 has 13 amino acids. Germline CDR1 is SGDLS and CDR2 is YYNGEE. The CDR3 bases are TGTGCCAGCAGCGCGGACAGGGGAGAAAAACTGTTTTTT. It translates to CASSADRGEKLFF.

This clone is a singleton in its sample. This sequence joins TRBV11-2 and TRBJ1-1, with unresolved D. The CDR3 runs 12 residues. CDR1 is SGHAT and CDR2 is FQNNGV in the germline V gene. Trimming left V 3 bases short and J 5 bases short, with 7 bases between. The CDR3 protein is CASSLYRTEAFF. DNA for the CDR3: TGTGCCAGCAGCTTGTACCGAACTGAAGCTTTCTTT.

J is TRBJ2-3 and V is TRBV4-1, with D maybe TRBD1 (6 bases). Trimming cost V 3 bases and J 2 bases, with 9 bases left between them. The CDR3 is made up of 14 amino acids. CDR1 is MGHRA, CDR2 YSYEKL, per germline. CDR3 region: CASSHRTDTDTQYF. CDR3 bases: TGCGCCAGCAGCCACCGGACAGACACAGATACGCAGTATTTT.

This clone has more than one count but fewer than ten. The chain employs TRBV2 and TRBJ2-2; possibly TRBD1 for D (6 bases). V was trimmed by 0 bases and J by 6 bases, leaving 11 bases between them. CDR3 length equals 15 residues. CDR1 is SNHLY and CDR2 is FYNNEI in the germline V gene. CDR3 bases: TGTGCCAGCAGTGAAGCGCTCGAGGGGGCCGGGGAGCTGTTTTTT. Amino acid sequence: CASSEALEGAGELFF. Looking up the rest from reference TRBV2 and TRBJ2-2 gives the full variable domain: EPEVTQTPSHQVTQMGQEVILRCVPISNHLYFYWYRQILGQKVEFLVSFYNNEISEKSEIFDDQFSVERPDGSNFTLKIRSTKLEDSAMYFCASSEALEGAGELFFGEGSRLTVL.

The rearrangement links TRBV27 to TRBJ1-1, with 7 bases fitting TRBD1. Per germline, CDR1 MNHEY and CDR2 SMNVEV (reference sequence). This CDR3 region has 13 residues. The ends lost 7 bases at V and 4 bases at J; junction bases unmatched: 6. CDR3 DNA: TGTGCCAGCAAAGGGCAGGGGGGCACTGAAGCTTTCTTT. It is translated as CASKGQGGTEAFF.

This clone was seen only a few times. V is TRBV5-4 and J is TRBJ1-4; D unclear. Deletions cut 4 bases from V and 7 bases from J, with 11 bases between. This CDR3 region has 13 residues. Looked up from germline, CDR1 is SGHNT and CDR2 is YYREEE (reference sequence). The DNA for the CDR3 is TGTGCCAGCAGCCAATTTGAAGGTGAAAAACTGTTTTTT. Its translation is CASSQFEGEKLFF. The complete variable domain, with remaining parts taken from reference TRBV5-4 and TRBJ1-4, reads ETGVTQSPTHLIKTRGQQVTLRCSSQSGHNTVSWYQQALGQGPQFIFQYYREEENGRGNFPPRFSGLQFPNYSSELNVNALELDDSALYLCASSQFEGEKLFFGSGTQLSVL.

J is TRBJ2-7 and V is TRBV5-1; D is perhaps TRBD2 (5 bases). Trimming pared 0 bases from V and 3 bases from J, leaving 7 bases between. The CDR3 length is 13 residues. CDR1 SGHRS and CDR2 YFSETQ come from the germline V gene. CDR3 DNA: TGCGCCAGCAGCTTGGAACGGGGCTACGAGCAGTACTTC. It is translated as CASSLERGYEQYF.

This clone turned up a few times. The chain joins TRBV9 to TRBJ1-1; D is possibly TRBD1 (5 bases). Trimming removed 3 bases at V and 2 bases at J, with 11 bases between. The CDR3 contains 14 residues. Germline V gene data show CDR1 as SGDLS and CDR2 as YYNGEE. CDR3 bases: TGTGCCAGCAGCGACGGGACTGACAACACTGAAGCTTTCTTT. As protein: CASSDGTDNTEAFF.

V is TRBV19 and J is TRBJ1-1, with D possibly TRBD1 on 6 matching bases. Trimming removed 7 bases at V and 3 bases at J, with 9 bases between. CDR3 size: 12 residues. The germline CDR1 and CDR2 sequences are LNHDA and SQIVND (reference sequence). The CDR3, as DNA: TGTGCCAGTATAAGGGGGTACACTGAAGCTTTCTTT. Translating gives CASIRGYTEAFF.

This rearrangement joins TRBV11-2 to TRBJ2-1; 7 bases line up with TRBD2. CDR1 is SGHAT, CDR2 FQNNGV, per germline. The trim removed 6 bases at V and 5 bases at J, leaving 16 bases unmatched. This CDR3 contains 17 residues. The CDR3 region has the DNA TGTGCCAGCAGTTGGGAGGGAGGAATCGGTTGGGACAATGAGCAGTTCTTC. Protein sequence: CASSWEGGIGWDNEQFF.

This clone was picked up a small number of times. The CDR3 is CASSSGYTGELFF. The CDR3 DNA is TGTGCCAGCAGCTCGGGGTATACCGGGGAGCTGTTTTTT. The rearrangement uses TRBV7-9 and TRBJ2-2, with a possible D match to TRBD2 (5 bases). The germline CDR1 and CDR2 sequences are SEHNR and FQNEAQ (reference sequence). Between the trimmed V and J ends, which lost 4 bases and 5 bases, there was a span of 8 bases. The CDR3 covers 13 residues.